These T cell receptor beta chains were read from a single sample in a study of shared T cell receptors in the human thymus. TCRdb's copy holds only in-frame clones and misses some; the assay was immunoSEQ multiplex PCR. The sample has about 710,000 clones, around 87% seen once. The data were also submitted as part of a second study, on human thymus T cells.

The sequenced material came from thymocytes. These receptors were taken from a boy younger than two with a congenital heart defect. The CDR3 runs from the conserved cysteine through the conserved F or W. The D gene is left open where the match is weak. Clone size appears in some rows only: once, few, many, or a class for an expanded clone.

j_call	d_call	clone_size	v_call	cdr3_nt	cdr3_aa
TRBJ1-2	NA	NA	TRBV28	TGTGCCAGCAGACCCTCGGGGTGGGAGATGGGCTATGGCTACACCTTC	CASRPSGWEMGYGYTF
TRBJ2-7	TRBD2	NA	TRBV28	TGTGCCAGCAGTTTACTTGGACTGGCGGGGGGCCCCAGCTCCTACGAGCAGTACTTC	CASSLLGLAGGPSSYEQYF
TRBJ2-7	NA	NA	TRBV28	TGTGCCAGCAGTCCACAAAGGAGCTCCTACGAGCAGTACTTC	CASSPQRSSYEQYF
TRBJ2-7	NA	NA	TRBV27	TGTGCCAGCAGGCCCCCAGGAACATCCTACGAGCAGTACTTC	CASRPPGTSYEQYF
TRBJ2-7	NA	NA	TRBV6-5	TGTGCCAGCAGCACACAGGGAAGTGAGTTCTACGAGCAGTACTTC	CASSTQGSEFYEQYF
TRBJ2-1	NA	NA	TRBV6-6	TGTGCCAGCACTGGGAGCTCCTACAATGAGCAGTTCTTC	CASTGSSYNEQFF
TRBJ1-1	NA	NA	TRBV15	TGTGCCACCAGCAGCACCATTCGGGGGGTTAACACTGAAGCTTTCTTT	CATSSTIRGVNTEAFF
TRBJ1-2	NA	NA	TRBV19	TGTGCCAGTACCCCAGGGCGCGACCCCTGTGGCTACACCTTC	CASTPGRDPCGYTF
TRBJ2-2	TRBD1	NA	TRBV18	TGTGCCAGCTCACCAGACAGGGTTGCCACCGGGGAGCTGTTTTTT	CASSPDRVATGELFF
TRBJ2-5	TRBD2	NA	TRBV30	TGTGCCTGGAACACTAGCGGGGGAGACCCGGACCAAGAGACCCAGTACTTC	CAWNTSGGDPDQETQYF
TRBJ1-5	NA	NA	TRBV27	TGTGCCAGCAGTTTGGGAGGGGAGAGTCAGCCCCAGCATTTT	CASSLGGESQPQHF
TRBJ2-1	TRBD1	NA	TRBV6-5	TGTGCCAGCAGTAACCTCAGGGGGTATGAGCAGTTCTTC	CASSNLRGYEQFF
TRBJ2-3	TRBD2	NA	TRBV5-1	TGCGCCAGCAGCTTCTCTAGCGGGGTAACAGATACGCAGTATTTT	CASSFSSGVTDTQYF
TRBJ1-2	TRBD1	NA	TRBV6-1	TGTGCCAGCAGGGGCCCCGACAGGGCCTATGGCTACACCTTC	CASRGPDRAYGYTF
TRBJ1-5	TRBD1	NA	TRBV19	TGTGCCAGTAGTATAGGACAGGGAAATCAGCCCCAGCATTTT	CASSIGQGNQPQHF
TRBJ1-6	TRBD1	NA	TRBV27	TGTGCCAGCAGTTTAGCGGCAGGGGGCCCCTATAATTCACCCCTCCACTTT	CASSLAAGGPYNSPLHF
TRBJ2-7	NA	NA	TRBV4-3	TGCGCCAGCAGCCAAGAGGCAGGGTTATCCAGCGAGCAGTACTTC	CASSQEAGLSSEQYF
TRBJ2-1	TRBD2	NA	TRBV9	TGTGCCAGCAGCGGTCGACTAGCGGGGGACAATGAGCAGTTCTTC	CASSGRLAGDNEQFF
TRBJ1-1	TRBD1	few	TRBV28	TGTGCCAGCAGCTGGACAGGGACCAGGAACACTGAAGCTTTCTTT	CASSWTGTRNTEAFF
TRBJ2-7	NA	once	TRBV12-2	TGTGCAAGACTGGGGGGAAGAGGCGAGCAGTACTTC	CARLGGRGEQYF
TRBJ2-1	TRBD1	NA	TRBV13	TGTGCCAGCAGCTACGGACAGGGTGGCAATGAGCAGTTCTTC	CASSYGQGGNEQFF
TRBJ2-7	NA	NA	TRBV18	TGTGCCAGCTCACACGACGGGGTGTCCTACGAGCAGTACTTC	CASSHDGVSYEQYF
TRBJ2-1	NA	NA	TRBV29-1	TGCAGCGTTGAAGGGTTAGGGGCCCCAACTGGGTTCTTC	CSVEGLGAPTGFF
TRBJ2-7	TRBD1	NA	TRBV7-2	TGTGCCAGCAGCTGGACAGGGGGACAGGGACGGAGCGAGCAGTACTTC	CASSWTGGQGRSEQYF
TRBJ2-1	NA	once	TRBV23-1	TGCGCCAGCAGTCAATCGGTTGGGAGTACCTACAATGAGCAGTTCTTC	CASSQSVGSTYNEQFF
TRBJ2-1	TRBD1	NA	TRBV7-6	TGTGCCAGCAGCTTTCGCCGGGACAGTTACAATGAGCAGTTCTTC	CASSFRRDSYNEQFF
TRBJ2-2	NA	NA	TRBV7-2	TGTGCCAGCAGCTTAGGCCCCGGGAACACCGGGGAGCTGTTTTTT	CASSLGPGNTGELFF
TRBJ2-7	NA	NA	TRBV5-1	TGCGCCAGCAACACCCGACAGGCTCTAACCCCCTACGAGCAGTACTTC	CASNTRQALTPYEQYF
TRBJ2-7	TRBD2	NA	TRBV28	TGTGCCAGCAGTTTTCGGGCTAGCGGGAGGTCCTACGAGCAGTACTTC	CASSFRASGRSYEQYF
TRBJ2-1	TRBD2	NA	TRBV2	TGTGCCAGCTTGGCGGGGGGGCCCAGGTCCCGGGGTGGGGAGCAGTTCTTC	CASLAGGPRSRGGEQFF
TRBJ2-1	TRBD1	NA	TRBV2	TGTGCCAGCAGCAGACAGGGCACCTACAATGAGCAGTTCTTC	CASSRQGTYNEQFF
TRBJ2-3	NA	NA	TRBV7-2	TGTGCCAGCAGCTTAGCATCATACACAACAGATACGCAGTATTTT	CASSLASYTTDTQYF
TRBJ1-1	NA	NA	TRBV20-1	TGCAGTGCTATCGGGGGTGAAGCTTTCTTT	CSAIGGEAFF
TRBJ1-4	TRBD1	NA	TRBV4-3	TGCGCCAGCAGCCGGAGGTTGGGGACAGGGGGGTTGACTAATGAAAAACTGTTTTTT	CASSRRLGTGGLTNEKLFF
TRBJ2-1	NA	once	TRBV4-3	TGCGCCAGCAGCCAAGATGGCAAGGGCGGGGAGCAGTTCTTC	CASSQDGKGGEQFF
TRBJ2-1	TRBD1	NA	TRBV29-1	TGCAGCGTTCGGCGCAGTGGGGGACAGGGGGTATTGGGGCAGTTCTTC	CSVRRSGGQGVLGQFF
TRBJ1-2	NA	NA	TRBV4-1	TGCGCCAGCAGCCAAGACTACAGGGACTATGGCTACACCTTC	CASSQDYRDYGYTF
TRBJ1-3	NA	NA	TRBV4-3	TGCGCCAGCAGCCAATCTTCCAGACTGCCCTCTGGAAACACCATATATTTT	CASSQSSRLPSGNTIYF
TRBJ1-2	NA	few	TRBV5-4	TGTGCCAGCAAAGACAGAGAGATCTATGGCTACACCTTC	CASKDREIYGYTF
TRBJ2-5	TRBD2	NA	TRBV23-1	TGCGCCAGCAGTCAGCCCCTAGCGGGGGGGCGAGGGAGGGAGACCCAGTACTTC	CASSQPLAGGRGRETQYF
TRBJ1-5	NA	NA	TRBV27	TGTGCCAGCACCCCGACGGTGCATAACTATAGCAATCAGCCCCAGCATTTT	CASTPTVHNYSNQPQHF
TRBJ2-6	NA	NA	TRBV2	TGTGCCAGCAGTGACCCAGGGCGATGGGGGGCCAACGTCCTGACTTTC	CASSDPGRWGANVLTF